The 10 T cell receptor beta chains below all came from one sample that was sequenced in a study of blood T cell repertoires in COVID-19. TCRdb keeps only in-frame clones here, not all; method: immunoSEQ multiplex PCR. The sample yields roughly 340,000 clones, 88% seen once. What was sequenced was peripheral blood. These TCRs come from a woman in her 70s with COVID-19, enrolled during active disease.

This chain links TRBV25-1 with TRBJ1-1; D not resolved. The CDR3 contains 14 residues. Germline V gene data show CDR1 as MGHDK and CDR2 as SYGVNS. Trimming pared 4 bases from V and 4 bases from J, leaving 13 bases between. CDR3 protein: CASSATPAGTEAFF. The DNA for the CDR3 is TGTGCCAGCAGTGCTACACCTGCGGGCACTGAAGCTTTCTTT.

The chain employs TRBV19 and TRBJ1-5; TRBD1 matches 7 bases. J was trimmed by 3 bases and V by 2 bases; bases with no gene match: 10. Germline V gene sequence: CDR1 LNHDA, CDR2 SQIVND (reference sequence). The CDR3 has 17 amino acids. The CDR3 DNA follows: TGTGCCAGTAGTATACGTCAAGAGGGACAGCCCAATCAGCCCCAGCATTTT. Translation: CASSIRQEGQPNQPQHF.

The chain combines TRBV11-2 with TRBJ2-2, with 9 bases matching TRBD1. The V gene's germline CDR1 is SGHAT and CDR2 FQNNGV. The CDR3 extends over 17 amino acids. The V gene end was trimmed by 5 bases and the J gene end by 4 bases; junction bases not matched to a gene: 11. In DNA form, the CDR3 reads TGTGCCAGCAGCCCGTGGCCGGGACAGGGAGGCACCGGGGAGCTGTTTTTT. Its translation is CASSPWPGQGGTGELFF.

J is TRBJ2-5 and V is TRBV7-9, with D uncertain. The CDR3 totals 16 residues. Trimming shortened V by 5 bases and J by 1 base, and 17 bases separated the two germline ends. Germline values: CDR1 SEHNR, CDR2 FQNEAQ (reference sequence). CDR3: CASSEAAGLIQETQYF. The CDR3 nucleotides read TGTGCCAGCAGCGAGGCAGCCGGCTTAATCCAAGAGACCCAGTACTTC.

The chain recombines TRBV27 with TRBJ2-1, with 9 bases fitting TRBD2. The germline V gene encodes CDR1 MNHEY and CDR2 SMNVEV (reference sequence). The J segment lost 5 bases and the V segment lost 3 bases, leaving 5 bases of the junction unmatched. The CDR3 length is 15 residues. The CDR3 DNA sequence: TGTGCCAGCAGTTTTGCGGGGGGGGGCAACAATGAGCAGTTCTTC. Protein sequence: CASSFAGGGNNEQFF.

The rearrangement uses TRBV19 and TRBJ1-6; weak D call: TRBD1 (5 bases). V lost 6 bases to trimming and J lost 4 bases, with 16 bases between them. Germline-derived CDR1 and CDR2 are LNHDA and SQIVND (reference sequence). The CDR3 has 16 amino acids. As DNA, the CDR3 is TGTGCCAGTAGGGCGCGACAGACAGAATATAATTCACCCCTCCACTTT. Protein: CASRARQTEYNSPLHF.

V and J are TRBV19 and TRBJ1-3; no clear D. The CDR3 extends over 15 amino acids. Germline V gene lookup returns CDR1 LNHDA and CDR2 SQIVND (reference sequence). V lost 5 bases and J lost 0, with 11 bases in between. CDR3 sequence (DNA): TGTGCCAGTAGTCAGACATCGAACTCTGGAAACACCATATATTTT. Protein sequence: CASSQTSNSGNTIYF.

The rearrangement joins TRBV7-9 to TRBJ1-4; 8 bases map to TRBD1. This CDR3 is 15 amino acids long. From germline, CDR1 is SEHNR and CDR2 FQNEAQ (reference sequence). The V and J ends lost 4 bases and 7 bases, in that order; junction bases with no gene match: 8. CDR3 amino acids: CASSSDRGLGEKLFF. The CDR3 DNA reads TGTGCCAGCAGCTCCGACAGGGGTTTAGGTGAAAAACTGTTTTTT.

The chain carries TRBV11-2 and TRBJ2-2, with 7 bases aligning to TRBD1. The germline V gene encodes CDR1 SGHAT and CDR2 FQNNGV. The CDR3 is made up of 15 amino acids. J lost 3 bases, V lost 7 bases, and 8 bases had no gene match. CDR3 amino acids: CASTHRDSDTGELFF. The CDR3 nucleotides read TGTGCCAGCACCCACCGGGACAGCGACACCGGGGAGCTGTTTTTT.

The V call is TRBV7-3, the J call TRBJ2-1, with 9 bases aligning to TRBD2. This CDR3 is 15 amino acids long. CDR1 SGHTA and CDR2 FQGTGA come from the germline V gene. The trim removed 2 bases at V and 8 bases at J, leaving 7 bases unmatched. CDR3 in amino acids: CASSLRGLAGHEQFF. CDR3 DNA: TGTGCCAGCAGCTTACGGGGACTAGCAGGGCATGAGCAGTTCTTC.